This T cell receptor (beta chain) was profiled in a study of blood T cell repertoires in COVID-19. The germline gives CDR1 MNHEY, CDR2 SVGAGI. CDR3 size: 13 residues. Trimming removed 7 bases from V and 0 bases from J, with 9 bases in between. In the study's own analysis: The assay estimated nucleated cells by amplifying reference gene primers. The protocol was immunoSEQ multiplex PCR, while the TCRdb copy is restricted to in-frame clones and leaves out a portion. V, J and clone size are those of that table, while D and trimming were read from the DNA. Of roughly 20,000 clones in the sample, around 86% were seen once.

The material sequenced was peripheral blood. The receptor's source is a human donor in a cohort sampled during active COVID-19. The chain uses TRBV6-5 and TRBJ1-1; D may be TRBD1 (5 bases). Here the CDR3 DNA reads TGTGCCAGCACGTCGACAGTGAACACTGAAGCTTTCTTT. Protein: CASTSTVNTEAFF.